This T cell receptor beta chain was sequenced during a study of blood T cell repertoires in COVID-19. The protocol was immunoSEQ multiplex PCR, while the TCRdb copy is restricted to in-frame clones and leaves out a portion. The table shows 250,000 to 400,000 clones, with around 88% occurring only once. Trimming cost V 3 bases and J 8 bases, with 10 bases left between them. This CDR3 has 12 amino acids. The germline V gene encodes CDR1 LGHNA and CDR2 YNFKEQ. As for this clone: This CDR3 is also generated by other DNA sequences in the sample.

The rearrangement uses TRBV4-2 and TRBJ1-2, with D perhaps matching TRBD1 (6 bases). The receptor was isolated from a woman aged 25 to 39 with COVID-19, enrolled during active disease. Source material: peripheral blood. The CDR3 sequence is CASSQGTGGYTF. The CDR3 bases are TGTGCCAGCAGCCAGGGAACAGGGGGCTACACCTTC.